The 5 T cell receptor beta chains below all came from one sample that was sequenced in a study of blood T cell repertoires in COVID-19. Profiled with immunoSEQ multiplex PCR; TCRdb holds only in-frame clones, not every one. Here the sample spans 50,000 to 55,000 clones, more than 85% being singletons. The specimen sequenced was peripheral blood. Receptor source: a human donor with active COVID-19. The donor label of this sample is uncertain.

This clone was found a few times. The chain links TRBV5-1 to TRBJ2-7; D is possibly TRBD1 (6 bases). Germline-derived CDR1 and CDR2 are SGHRS and YFSETQ. V gave up 5 bases and J gave up 0 bases, with 6 bases separating them. CDR3 length: 12 amino acids. The CDR3 sequence is CASRQGSYEQYF. The DNA for the CDR3 is TGCGCCAGCAGACAGGGCTCCTACGAGCAGTACTTC.

J is TRBJ2-7 and V is TRBV5-1; D might be TRBD1 (6 bases). V was shortened by 0 bases and J by 5 bases, with 21 bases between the two germline ends. Germline CDR1 is SGHRS and CDR2 is YFSETQ. This CDR3 has 17 amino acids. CDR3 residues: CASSLVPYRDSRNEQYF. In nucleotides, the CDR3 is TGCGCCAGCAGCTTGGTCCCCTACAGGGATAGTAGGAACGAGCAGTACTTC.

The chain links TRBV18 to TRBJ2-4; 8 positions agree with TRBD1. CDR3 length equals 16 residues. Germline assignment: CDR1 KGHSH and CDR2 LQKENI. Losses at the gene ends were 3 bases for V and 1 base for J; bases not matched to a gene: 5. CDR3 protein: CASSPRGPAAKNIQYF. The CDR3 DNA follows: TGTGCCAGCTCACCCAGGGGGCCGGCGGCCAAAAACATTCAGTACTTC. Looking up the rest from reference TRBV18 and TRBJ2-4 gives the full variable domain: NAGVMQNPRHLVRRRGQEARLRCSPMKGHSHVYWYRQLPEEGLKFMVYLQKENIIDESGMPKERFSAEFPKEGPSILRIQQVVRGDSAAYFCASSPRGPAAKNIQYFGAGTRLSVL.

This chain connects TRBV29-1 to TRBJ1-1; TRBD1 agrees at 7 bases. CDR1 and CDR2 (germline): SQVTM, ANQGSEA. This CDR3 is 12 amino acids long. The ends lost 4 bases at V and 6 bases at J; junction bases unmatched: 5. As DNA, the CDR3 is TGCAGCGTTGTATGGGGGACAGCTGAAGCTTTCTTT. Translation gives CSVVWGTAEAFF.

The chain links TRBV4-1 to TRBJ2-2; D gene unclear. The germline V gene has CDR1 MGHRA and CDR2 YSYEKL. CDR3 length: 14 amino acids. V was pared by 1 base and J by 7 bases, with 10 bases between. DNA of the CDR3: TGCGCCAGCAGCCAAGCCCGGTCGGGCGGGGAGCTGTTTTTT. It codes for CASSQARSGGELFF.